These 8 T cell receptor beta chains were sequenced from one sample in a study of T cells after posttransplantation cyclophosphamide. A marrow graft followed busulfan-fludarabine conditioning, with cyclophosphamide on days +3 and +4. Profiled with immunoSEQ multiplex PCR; TCRdb holds only in-frame clones, not every one. The sample comprises roughly 9,900 clones, about 89% of which are singletons, and about 28% rests with the top ten. Specimen: CD4+ T cells sorted from PBMCs, collected after allogeneic stem cell transplant with posttransplant cyclophosphamide. All receptors come from a male patient in his 30s who received an allogeneic stem cell transplant from a related donor, was CMV-positive, and had acute GVHD only. The T cells may come from the graft donor.

The gene calls are TRBV5-5 and TRBJ2-5; TRBD1 is a possible D gene (6 bases). The CDR3 length is 17 residues. In germline, CDR1 is SGHKS, CDR2 YYEKEE (reference sequence). The V and J ends lost 0 bases and 7 bases respectively, with 22 bases between them. CDR3 loop: CASSLGTGRGSEGTQYF. CDR3 nucleotides: TGTGCCAGCAGCTTGGGTACTGGTAGGGGGTCCGAGGGGACCCAGTACTTC. Complete variable domain (other parts from reference TRBV5-5 and TRBJ2-5): DAGVTQSPTHLIKTRGQQVTLRCSPISGHKSVSWYQQVLGQGPQFIFQYYEKEERGRGNFPDRFSARQFPNYSSELNVNALLLGDSALYLCASSLGTGRGSEGTQYFGPGTRLLVL.

The V call is TRBV6-1, the J call TRBJ2-7, with a weak D call TRBD2 (6 bases). The CDR3 loop spans 17 amino acids. V was trimmed by 0 bases and J by 3 bases, leaving 18 bases between them. Germline-derived CDR1 and CDR2 are MNHNS and SASEGT. This chain's CDR3 is CASSEAAGSPRLYEQYF. CDR3 nucleotides: TGTGCCAGCAGTGAAGCGGCGGGGTCCCCTAGACTCTACGAGCAGTACTTC.

The rearrangement links TRBV5-6 to TRBJ1-6; TRBD1 matches 8 bases. CDR3 size: 15 residues. Unmatched junction bases numbered 4, after V lost 0 bases and J lost 8 bases. Germline V gene sequence: CDR1 SGHDT, CDR2 YYEEEE. The CDR3 DNA reads TGTGCCAGCAGCTTGGGTCCAGGGGGCCATTCACCCCTCCACTTT. Translation: CASSLGPGGHSPLHF.

This chain joins TRBV5-3 and TRBJ2-7; D is unresolved. TRBV5-3 is an ORF for which the function is uncertain. Trimming took 4 bases from V and 3 from J, leaving 11 bases between them. The CDR3 totals 13 residues. The CDR3 region is CARSPFCSYEQYF. CDR3 in DNA: TGTGCCAGAAGCCCCTTTTGCAGCTACGAGCAGTACTTC.

The CDR3 DNA sequence: TGTGCCAGCAGCCAACAGGGCACTCGCACCGGGGAGCTGTTTTTT. Protein: CASSQQGTRTGELFF. V gene TRBV7-2 combines with J gene TRBJ2-2; maybe TRBD1 (6 bases). The V end was cut by 5 bases, the J end by 4 bases, with 14 bases between. CDR3 length equals 15 residues. Germline CDR1 and CDR2: SGHTA and FQGNSA.

The rearrangement joins TRBV9 to TRBJ2-7; 8 positions agree with TRBD1. The CDR3 loop spans 15 amino acids. CDR1 is SGDLS, CDR2 YYNGEE, per germline. Germline trimming cut 0 bases from V and 5 bases from J; bases unmatched to any gene: 7. CDR3 loop: CASSVGTGRSHEQYF. As DNA, the CDR3 is TGTGCCAGCAGCGTAGGGACAGGGAGGTCCCACGAGCAGTACTTC.

This rearrangement joins TRBV2 to TRBJ1-1, with 7 bases fitting TRBD1. Germline loops: CDR1 SNHLY, CDR2 FYNNEI. Trimming at V came to 7 bases and at J to 1 base, leaving 9 bases not matched to a gene. The CDR3 loop spans 15 amino acids. DNA of the CDR3: TGTGCCAGCAATCGACAGGGTTTTGGGAACACTGAAGCTTTCTTT. Protein product: CASNRQGFGNTEAFF.

Note on this clone: At one end the junction does not follow the germline gene, possibly because of a read error. The chain is built from TRBV5-1 and TRBJ1-2, with 7 bases matching TRBD1. CDR1 and CDR2 (germline): SGHRS, YFSETQ. This CDR3 is 13 amino acids long. CDR3 nucleotide sequence: TGTGCCAGCAGCCTACCCGAAGGGGGCGGCTACACCTTC. Residues: CASSLPEGGGYTF.